This T cell receptor beta chain was identified during a study of high-grade serous ovarian cancer treatment subgroups. Tumor samples were taken before definitive surgery or chemotherapy. Clones were sequenced by immunoSEQ multiplex PCR, and TCRdb holds only the in-frame ones, with some missing. The table includes around 7,300 clones, almost 80% detected once. V lost 6 bases to trimming and J lost 2 bases, with 19 bases between them. The germline CDR1 and CDR2 sequences are SQVTM and ANQGSEA. The CDR3 is made up of 15 amino acids. The receptor comes from a human donor with high-grade serous ovarian cancer. Source material: tumor tissue. This chain links TRBV29-1 with TRBJ1-2; maybe TRBD1 (5 bases). The CDR3 loop is CSVQLRDGGNYGYTF. CDR3 bases: TGCAGCGTGCAACTCCGGGACGGAGGGAACTATGGCTACACCTTC.